The T cell receptor (beta chain) described here comes from a study of response to subunit inactivated influenza vaccine. Points from the study as a whole: The study's authors posited that every seasonal influenza vaccination enlists few new T cells.

TCRdb ran MiXCR on the RT-PCR reads and lists one entry per CDR3 protein. The table records 500,000 to 650,000 distinct CDR3 sequences, 7.5% to 8.5% of them present only once. Regarding this clonotype: Antigen unknown.

Germline values: CDR1 MDHEN, CDR2 SYDVKM. Trimming left V 5 bases short and J 8 bases short, with 21 bases between. The CDR3 spans 15 residues. The rearrangement links TRBV28 to TRBJ1-1, with D unresolved. This receptor was taken from a man aged 50 to 69 who received an inactivated influenza vaccine. This sample comprised PBMCs from blood, obtained roughly 24 months after vaccination. The CDR3 bases are TGTGCCAGCAGTCAAAGCGTAGGTGGCAGACAAGAAGCTTTCTTT. This encodes CASSQSVGGRQEAFF.